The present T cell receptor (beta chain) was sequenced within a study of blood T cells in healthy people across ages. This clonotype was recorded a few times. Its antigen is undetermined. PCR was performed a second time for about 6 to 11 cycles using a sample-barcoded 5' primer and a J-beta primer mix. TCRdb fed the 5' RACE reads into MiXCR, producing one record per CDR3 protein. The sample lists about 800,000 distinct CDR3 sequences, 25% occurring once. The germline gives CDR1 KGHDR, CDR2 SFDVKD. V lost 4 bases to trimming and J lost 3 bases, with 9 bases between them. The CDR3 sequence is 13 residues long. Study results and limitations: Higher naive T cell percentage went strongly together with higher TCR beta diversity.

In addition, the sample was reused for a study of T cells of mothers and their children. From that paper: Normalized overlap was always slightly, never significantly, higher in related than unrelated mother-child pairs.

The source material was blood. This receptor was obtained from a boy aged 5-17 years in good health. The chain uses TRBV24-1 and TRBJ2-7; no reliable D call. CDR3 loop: CATSENSFYEQYF. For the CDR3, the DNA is TGTGCCACCAGTGAAAACAGTTTCTACGAGCAGTACTTC.